The rows below give T cell receptor beta chains drawn from one sample of a study of cytomegalovirus exposure and HLA in healthy donors. Assay: immunoSEQ multiplex PCR; the TCRdb copy retains only in-frame clones and omits some. The sample has 150,000 to 200,000 clones; 82% are singletons. Sequenced sample: PBMCs. These receptors were taken from a male donor in good health and CMV-seropositive. The CDR3 runs from the conserved cysteine through the conserved F or W. D genes are given only for firm matches. For some rows the clone size is stated as once, few or many, or as a class when expanded; others skip it.

TRBV6-6,TRBD1,.,TRBJ1-1,TGTGCCAGCAGTTACTCGAGAGGGGGCTTGAACACTGAAGCTTTCTTT,CASSYSRGGLNTEAFF
TRBV4-3,.,.,TRBJ2-2,TGCGCCAGCAGCCAAGAAGATGGAGGGGCCACCGGGGAGCTGTTTTTT,CASSQEDGGATGELFF
TRBV19,.,.,TRBJ2-2,TGTGCCAGTAGTTTTCTCAGGGTAACCGGGGAGCTGTTTTTT,CASSFLRVTGELFF
TRBV30,TRBD2,.,TRBJ2-4,TGTGCCTGGGCTAGACAGAGTAGGACTAGCGGGACTGTTGGAGACATTCAGTACTTC,CAWARQSRTSGTVGDIQYF
TRBV9,.,.,TRBJ1-2,TGTGCCAGCAGGGAGGGCTATGGCTACACCTTC,CASREGYGYTF
TRBV18,TRBD1,.,TRBJ1-5,TGTGCCAGCTCACGGGACAGTCCTAATAGCAATCAGCCCCAGCATTTT,CASSRDSPNSNQPQHF
TRBV7-2,.,.,TRBJ2-2,TGTGCCAGCAGCCCCAGGGACTCCGGCTGGGGCGGGGAGCTGTTTTTT,CASSPRDSGWGGELFF
TRBV5-1,TRBD1,.,TRBJ1-3,TGCGCCAGCAGCTTGGCCAGAGGGACAGGGGGTTCTTACTCTGGAAACACCATATATTTT,CASSLARGTGGSYSGNTIYF
TRBV7-2,.,.,TRBJ2-7,TGTGCCAGCAGCCCGGACTACAACTCCTACGAGCAGTACTTC,CASSPDYNSYEQYF
TRBV29-1,.,.,TRBJ1-4,TGCAGCGTTGGTGGGGGGAATGAAAAACTGTTTTTT,CSVGGGNEKLFF
TRBV27,.,.,TRBJ2-7,TGTGCCAGCAGTTTTGGCCACGAGCAGTACTTC,CASSFGHEQYF
TRBV6-1,.,.,TRBJ2-7,TGTGCCAGCAGTGAAGTCGGAGACTCCTACGAGCAGTACTTC,CASSEVGDSYEQYF
TRBV5-4,.,.,TRBJ2-6,TGTGCCAGCAGTACCCCGGCAGGGGCCCGGGCGGATGGGGCCAACGGCCTGACTTTC,CASSTPAGARADGANGLTF
TRBV5-8,.,.,TRBJ1-5,TGTGCCAGCGACAGACTCAATCAGCGCCCCCAGCATTTT,CASDRLNQRPQHF
TRBV19,.,.,TRBJ2-7,TGTGCCAGTAGATCGCCCCCGAGCTACGAGCAGTACTTC,CASRSPPSYEQYF
TRBV10-1,TRBD2,.,TRBJ2-7,TGCGCCAGCAGTGAAGCGGGGAGGGGCGAGCAGTACTTC,CASSEAGRGEQYF
TRBV10-3,.,.,TRBJ1-1,TGTGCCATCAGTGCGGGGAGAACGAACACTGAAGCTTTCTTT,CAISAGRTNTEAFF
TRBV28,TRBD1,.,TRBJ1-2,TGTGCCAGCAGTTCCCGGACAGGGAACTATGGCTACACCTTC,CASSSRTGNYGYTF
TRBV5-1,.,.,TRBJ2-2,TGCGCCAGCAGCTTGGAGGTGGGGGCCCACGGGGAGCTGTTTTTT,CASSLEVGAHGELFF
TRBV28,.,once,TRBJ2-5,TGTGCCAGCAGGAGGGTCCTAAATACAGAGACCCAGTACTTC,CASRRVLNTETQYF
TRBV5-1,TRBD1,.,TRBJ1-2,TGCGCCAGCAGCTTGACAGGGGTCGAGGGCTACACCTTC,CASSLTGVEGYTF
TRBV19,TRBD2,.,TRBJ2-7,TGTGCCAGTAGTATTGCGGGAGGGATCGTCTACGAGCAGTACTTC,CASSIAGGIVYEQYF
TRBV6-6,TRBD1,few,TRBJ1-1,TGTGCCAGCAGTTCAGGGGGAAACACTGAAGCTTTCTTT,CASSSGGNTEAFF
TRBV9,TRBD2,.,TRBJ2-1,TGTGCCAGCAGCGTAGAGAGGGGACTAGCGGGAGACCATGAGCAGTTCTTC,CASSVERGLAGDHEQFF
TRBV7-6,TRBD2,.,TRBJ2-3,TGTGCCAGCAGCTTTTGGACTAGCGTTTCATCAGATACGCAGTATTTT,CASSFWTSVSSDTQYF
TRBV7-6,.,.,TRBJ2-6,TGTGCCAGCAGTTCATCAGGGGGACTTAGCTCTGGGGCCAACGTCCTGACTTTC,CASSSSGGLSSGANVLTF
TRBV7-8,TRBD2,.,TRBJ2-2,TGTGCCAGCAGCTCGGGACTAGCGGGGGCCAGAGCCGGGGAGCTGTTTTTT,CASSSGLAGARAGELFF
TRBV7-9,TRBD1,.,TRBJ2-7,TGTGCCAGCAGCTTAGAGACAGGGGCCTACGAGCAGTACTTC,CASSLETGAYEQYF
TRBV2,TRBD2,once,TRBJ2-1,TGTGCCAGCAGGGGGCTAGCGGGGGTGTACAATGAGCAGTTCTTC,CASRGLAGVYNEQFF
TRBV14,.,.,TRBJ1-3,TGTGCCAGCAGCCAAGATCGGGGCTCTGGAAACACCATATATTTT,CASSQDRGSGNTIYF
TRBV27,TRBD1,.,TRBJ2-7,TGTGCCAGCAGTTGGAGTTTCGGACGGGACAGGGGTGGCGAGCAGTACTTC,CASSWSFGRDRGGEQYF
TRBV7-6,.,.,TRBJ1-2,TGTGCCAGCAGCTTAGAGACAGGAACCTATGGCTACACCTTC,CASSLETGTYGYTF
TRBV7-9,TRBD1,few,TRBJ1-2,TGTGCCAGCAGCGAGACGGCAGGGGGATCCTATGGCTACACCTTC,CASSETAGGSYGYTF
TRBV5-1,.,.,TRBJ2-5,TGCGCCAGCAGCTTAGGATGGGTCGGGGGAATGGAGACCCAGTACTTC,CASSLGWVGGMETQYF
TRBV7-2,TRBD2,.,TRBJ2-1,TGTGCCAGCAGCTTCGTAGCGGGGTCTGGCCGCGGTGAGCAGTTCTTC,CASSFVAGSGRGEQFF
TRBV7-2,.,.,TRBJ2-5,TGTGCCAGCACCCAAAAGGGGGGGAAAGAGACCCAGTACTTC,CASTQKGGKETQYF
TRBV30,TRBD1,.,TRBJ1-3,TGTGCCTGTTCAGGGGGAAACACCGGCAGCTTTGGAAACACCATATATTTT,CACSGGNTGSFGNTIYF
TRBV6-5,.,.,TRBJ1-4,TGTGCCAGCAGCCAAGAACAGTATAATGAAAAACTGTTTTTT,CASSQEQYNEKLFF